The clone carrying this T cell receptor (beta chain) was observed at least ten times. This sample is part of a study of CD8+CD57+ T cells in acquired aplastic anemia. TCR beta VDJ combinations and CDR3 sequences were profiled from genomic DNA. TCRdb called the reads again in MiXCR, with one record for every CDR3 protein. The table shows some 200,000 distinct CDR3 sequences, with approximately 48% occurring only once. Trimming stripped 4 bases from V and 3 bases from J, with 7 bases between. From germline, CDR1 is SGHRS and CDR2 YFSETQ. The CDR3 totals 12 residues. Patients included in sequencing had previously demonstrated CD8+CD57+ cell expansion by flow cytometry.

Sequences were obtained from sorted CD4+, CD8+, or CD8+CD57+ T cells (not recorded which) from PBMCs. The origin of this receptor is a human donor with aplastic anemia. This sequence joins TRBV5-1 and TRBJ2-5, with no clear D. Here the CDR3 DNA reads TGCGCCAGCAGCCCCGATAAAGAGACCCAGTACTTC. Translation gives CASSPDKETQYF.